Sequencing of this T cell receptor beta chain was carried out in a study of T cell changes during pregnancy in multiple sclerosis. V dropped 5 bases and J dropped 4 bases, with 15 bases sitting between them. Germline V gene lookup returns CDR1 SNHLY and CDR2 FYNNEI. The CDR3 runs 15 residues. Assay: immunoSEQ multiplex PCR; the TCRdb copy retains only in-frame clones and omits some. In the table there are fewer than 75,000 clones, roughly 90% of which are singletons. This TCR came from a female donor with multiple sclerosis, enrolled in a pregnancy study. The chain employs TRBV2 and TRBJ2-1; maybe TRBD1 (6 bases). The sample consisted of CD8+ T cells from peripheral blood mononuclear cells, taken before pregnancy. CDR3 region: CASSTGTRSYNEQFF. In DNA, the CDR3 is TGTGCCAGCAGTACCGGGACAAGGTCTTACAATGAGCAGTTCTTC.